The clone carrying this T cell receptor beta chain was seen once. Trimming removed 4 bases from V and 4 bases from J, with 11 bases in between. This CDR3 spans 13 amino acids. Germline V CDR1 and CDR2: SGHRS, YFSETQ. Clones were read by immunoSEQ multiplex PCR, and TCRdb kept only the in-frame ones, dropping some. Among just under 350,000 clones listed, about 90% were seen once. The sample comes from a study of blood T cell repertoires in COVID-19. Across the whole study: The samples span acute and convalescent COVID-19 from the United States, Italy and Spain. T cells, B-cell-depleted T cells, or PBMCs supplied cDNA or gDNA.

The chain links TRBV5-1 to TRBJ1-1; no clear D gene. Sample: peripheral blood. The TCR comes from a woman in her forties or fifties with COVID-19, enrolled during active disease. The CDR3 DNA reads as TGCGCCAGCAGCGTGGACGGGTCCACTGAAGCTTTCTTT. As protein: CASSVDGSTEAFF.